The 22 T cell receptor beta chains below all came from one sample that was sequenced in a study of T cell responses to AZD1222 COVID-19 vaccine. Sequenced by immunoSEQ multiplex PCR; TCRdb stores in-frame clones only, minus some. The sample yields about 100,000 clones, about 90% seen once. Sequencing was performed on peripheral blood, taken on day 0 of MenACWY control vaccination. These receptors all stem from an adult in good health.

This clone was observed a few times. This rearrangement joins TRBV15 to TRBJ1-3, with D possibly being TRBD1 (5 bases). Germline lookup yields CDR1 LNHNV and CDR2 YYDKDF (reference sequence). The CDR3 is 17 residues long. The V end lost 1 base, the J end lost 4 bases, and 17 bases lay between the germline ends. The CDR3 sequence: CATSRGRGNPGGNTIYF. CDR3 nucleotides: TGTGCCACCAGCAGAGGGCGGGGGAACCCCGGAGGAAACACCATATATTTT.

The gene calls are TRBV15 and TRBJ1-1; D gene ambiguous. Trimming cost V 1 base and J 7 bases, with 7 bases left between them. The CDR3 is made up of 12 amino acids. Per germline, CDR1 LNHNV and CDR2 YYDKDF (reference sequence). Here the CDR3 DNA reads TGTGCCACCAGCAGAGCTTGGGGTGAAGCTTTCTTT. Translating it yields CATSRAWGEAFF.

The rearrangement links TRBV25-1 to TRBJ2-1; no reliable D call. CDR3 length equals 13 residues. Germline values: CDR1 MGHDK, CDR2 SYGVNS. Trimming left V 7 bases short and J 6 bases short, with 13 bases between. This CDR3 is CASKSAELNEQFF. DNA of the CDR3: TGTGCCAGCAAATCGGCGGAGCTCAATGAGCAGTTCTTC. Variable domain in full (rest from reference TRBV25-1 and TRBJ2-1): EADIYQTPRYLVIGTGKKITLECSQTMGHDKMYWYQQDPGMELHLIHYSYGVNSTEKGDLSSESTVSRIRTEHFPLTLESARPSHTSQYLCASKSAELNEQFFGPGTRLTVL.

The chain carries TRBV11-3 and TRBJ2-1; D possibly matches TRBD1 or TRBD2 (5 bases each). The CDR3 sequence is 15 residues long. The V and J ends lost 1 base and 0 bases respectively, with 7 bases between them. Germline CDR1 SGHNT, CDR2 YENEEA. The CDR3 sequence: CASSLGGSSYNEQFF. The DNA of the CDR3 is TGTGCCAGCAGCTTAGGGGGGAGCTCCTACAATGAGCAGTTCTTC.

The chain is built from TRBV25-1 and TRBJ1-3; TRBD1 might be the D (5 bases). Germline V gene sequence: CDR1 MGHDK, CDR2 SYGVNS. V shed 6 bases and J shed 4 bases, with 10 bases lying between them. This CDR3 region has 13 residues. CDR3 DNA sequence: TGTGCCAGCAGGCGGGACGAGGGAAACACCATATATTTT. Translation: CASRRDEGNTIYF.

The chain carries TRBV28 and TRBJ1-2; D perhaps matches TRBD1 (5 bases). CDR1 and CDR2 from the germline V gene are MDHEN and SYDVKM. Trimming removed 3 bases at V and 2 bases at J, with 16 bases between. This CDR3 contains 16 residues. The CDR3 region is CASSFGPGDLNYGYTF. In nucleotides, the CDR3 is TGTGCCAGCAGTTTCGGGCCGGGGGACTTGAACTATGGCTACACCTTC.

The chain has TRBV7-8 and TRBJ1-5, with D possibly TRBD1 on 6 matching bases. The CDR3 sequence is 16 residues long. With 5 bases removed from V and 6 bases from J, the gap between germline ends came to 20 bases. Germline loops: CDR1 SGHVS, CDR2 FQNEAQ. CDR3 DNA: TGTGCCAGCAGCCGGGAAGGGACGGGGGGCGGTCAGCCCCAGCATTTT. Translating it yields CASSREGTGGGQPQHF.

Only a few counts were recorded for this clone. This sequence joins TRBV19 and TRBJ1-1; D remains ambiguous. The germline CDR1 and CDR2 sequences are LNHDA and SQIVND (reference sequence). This CDR3 is built from 11 residues. V lost 7 bases to trimming and J lost 6 bases, with 9 bases between them. CDR3 sequence: CASTSRSEAFF. For the CDR3, the DNA is TGTGCCAGTACCAGCAGGTCTGAAGCTTTCTTT.

The chain combines TRBV30 with TRBJ2-2; 10 bases align to TRBD2. CDR1 and CDR2 from the germline V gene are GTSNPN and SVGIG (reference sequence). V trimming: 1 base; J trimming: 7 bases; junction bases outside the gene matches: 3. The CDR3 has 14 amino acids. The CDR3 loop is CAWSGGLAVGELFF. DNA for the CDR3: TGTGCCTGGAGTGGAGGACTAGCGGTCGGGGAGCTGTTTTTT.

The V gene is TRBV3-1 (or the pseudogene TRBV3-2), the J gene TRBJ2-2; no reliable D call. The CDR3 has 14 residues. Looked up from germline, CDR1 is LGHDT and CDR2 is YNNKEL (reference sequence). V was clipped by 2 bases and J by 6 bases, with 10 bases between them. In nucleotides, the CDR3 is TGTGCCAGCAGCCAATCCCCTGGCGCCGGGGAGCTGTTTTTT. Amino acid sequence: CASSQSPGAGELFF.

The genes are TRBV5-1 and TRBJ2-7; a possible D gene is TRBD1 (5 bases). CDR1 and CDR2 (germline): SGHRS, YFSETQ. The CDR3 spans 14 residues. Trimming pared 0 bases from V and 6 bases from J, leaving 13 bases between. The CDR3 DNA sequence: TGCGCCAGCAGCTTGGTGGCAGGGTCAGGCGAGCAGTACTTC. It codes for CASSLVAGSGEQYF.

The chain employs TRBV28 and TRBJ1-2; D unresolved. The CDR3 spans 13 residues. The germline V and J ends were trimmed by 8 bases and 4 bases, with 14 bases remaining between them. CDR1 and CDR2 from the germline V gene are MDHEN and SYDVKM. CDR3 sequence (DNA): TGTGCCAGCGGAGGCGGGGTCCTCTATGGCTACACCTTC. Amino acids: CASGGGVLYGYTF.

In this sample, this clone turned up once. The chain joins TRBV19 to TRBJ1-1; no clear D. This CDR3 is built from 16 residues. Trimming stripped 3 bases from V and 5 bases from J, with 19 bases between. Germline V gives CDR1 LNHDA, CDR2 SQIVND (reference sequence). CDR3 bases: TGTGCCAGTAGTATTCCACCTCGACGGGCGGGGACTGAAGCTTTCTTT. Its protein is CASSIPPRRAGTEAFF.

The genes are TRBV19 and TRBJ2-7, with D possibly called TRBD1 or TRBD2 (5 bases each). V lost 3 bases and J 2 bases, leaving 14 bases between the germline ends. The CDR3 is 15 amino acids. Germline CDR1 is LNHDA and CDR2 is SQIVND (reference sequence). The CDR3, as DNA: TGTGCCAGTAGTATCACCGGGACGGCAACCTACGAGCAGTACTTC. Protein: CASSITGTATYEQYF.

This chain joins TRBV21-1 and TRBJ2-1; whether TRBD1, the table's D call, matches the DNA was not checked. TRBV21-1 represents a pseudogene. This CDR3 contains 18 residues. The CDR3 coding sequence is TGTGCCAGCAGCAAAAGAGCAGGGGGACTCGACTCCTACAATGAGCAGTTCTTC. Translation: CASSKRAGGLDSYNEQFF.

CDR3 protein: CASSDQGVLNYGYTF. The CDR3 nucleotides are TGTGCCAGCAGTGATCAGGGGGTGCTGAACTATGGCTACACCTTC. The chain links TRBV25-1 to TRBJ1-2, with 7 positions matching TRBD1. J lost 2 bases, V lost 3 bases, and 6 bases had no gene match. From germline, CDR1 is MGHDK and CDR2 SYGVNS. This CDR3 is 15 amino acids long.

This clone was seen a few times. CDR3 sequence: CASTLGGAGTDTQYF. The CDR3 DNA sequence: TGTGCCAGCACCCTCGGAGGGGCGGGCACAGATACGCAGTATTTT. The gene calls are TRBV6-5 and TRBJ2-3; possibly TRBD2 for D (6 bases). V lost 7 bases and J 1 base, leaving 15 bases between the germline ends. From germline, CDR1 is MNHEY and CDR2 SVGAGI. CDR3 length equals 15 residues.

The CDR3 is CAIKPTSGRYEQYF. CDR3 nucleotides: TGTGCCATCAAACCGACTAGCGGGAGGTACGAGCAGTACTTC. The chain carries TRBV10-3 and TRBJ2-7, with 13 bases identical to TRBD2. Germline values: CDR1 ENHRY, CDR2 SYGVKD. This CDR3 region has 14 residues. The J segment lost 4 bases and the V segment lost 7 bases, leaving 4 bases of the junction unmatched.

The chain employs TRBV24-1 and TRBJ2-1, with D perhaps TRBD1 or TRBD2 (5 bases each). Germline V gene data show CDR1 as KGHDR and CDR2 as SFDVKD. CDR3 length: 15 residues. V lost 1 base and J 7 bases, leaving 13 bases between the germline ends. This chain's CDR3 is CATSDLDGGRNEQFF. The DNA of the CDR3 is TGTGCCACCAGTGATTTAGATGGGGGAAGGAATGAGCAGTTCTTC.

This sequence joins TRBV4-1 and TRBJ2-5, with TRBD2 as a possible D gene (6 bases). With 1 base removed from V and 4 bases from J, the gap between germline ends came to 10 bases. This CDR3 region has 14 residues. The germline V gene encodes CDR1 MGHRA and CDR2 YSYEKL. The CDR3 sequence is CASSQARDSETQYF. In DNA, the CDR3 is TGCGCCAGCAGCCAAGCCCGGGACTCAGAGACCCAGTACTTC.

This chain connects TRBV7-8 to TRBJ1-1; 9 nucleotides align to TRBD1. Germline trimming cut 5 bases from V and 1 base from J; bases unmatched to any gene: 5. The CDR3 contains 15 residues. Germline V CDR1 and CDR2: SGHVS, FQNEAQ. The CDR3 spells CASSAGQGTNTEAFF. Written as DNA, the CDR3 is TGTGCCAGCAGCGCAGGACAGGGGACGAACACTGAAGCTTTCTTT.

V is TRBV6-5 and J is TRBJ2-5; perhaps TRBD2 as D (7 bases). With 4 bases removed from V and 5 bases from J, the gap between germline ends came to 17 bases. The V gene's germline CDR1 is MNHEY and CDR2 SVGAGI. The CDR3 covers 15 residues. The CDR3 sequence: CASSSPGGARETQYF. The CDR3 DNA follows: TGTGCCAGCAGTTCTCCGGGGGGCGCCCGGGAGACCCAGTACTTC.